This TCR beta chain was captured by sequencing in a study of shared clonotypes between healthy human individuals. Deep level was the assay's run setting. Profiled with immunoSEQ multiplex PCR; TCRdb holds only in-frame clones, not every one. This sample has approximately 2,200,000 clones, with 93% found just once. Only CD45RO-negative cells positively selected for CCR7 counted as naive CD8 cells, so terminally differentiated effector memory CD45RA+ cells were excluded. CDR3 length equals 17 residues. Germline V gene sequence: CDR1 MGHRA, CDR2 YSYEKL. V was pared by 1 base and J by 0 bases, with 12 bases between.

The source material was naive CD8+ T cells from PBMCs. This sequence originates from a man younger than 30 in good health. Some clones in this sample may be carry-over from other donors' samples. The gene calls are TRBV4-1 and TRBJ2-2; possible D gene TRBD1, 6 bases. Here the CDR3 DNA reads TGCGCCAGCAGCCAAGGTCGCAGGGGAGCGAACACCGGGGAGCTGTTTTTT. As protein: CASSQGRRGANTGELFF.